The 2 T cell receptor beta chains reported below all come from one sample, sequenced in a study of beta chain features in type 1 diabetes (dated by TCRdb to 2016 to 2019). Results the study describes overall, beyond this receptor: In all four CD4+ subsets, TCRB CDR3 length was moderately but significantly shorter in type 1 diabetes patients.

Receptor libraries were prepared by the immunoSEQ multiplex PCR assay. The entire amount of isolated RNA was reverse transcribed using the High Capacity cDNA Reverse Transcription Kit, so the sequenced TCRB transcripts were expressed ones. Here the immuneACCESS table is served through TCRdb, limited to in-frame sequences with V and J called. Missing clones are a known gap in these copies; in checked studies unresolved V genes cover under half, and the rest lacks a known reason. Within this sample are about 660,000 clones, with about 14% of them counted one time only. The ten largest account for 0.03% to 0.045% of the sample. Antigens of these TCRs are unknown. The sequenced sample consisted of naive CD4+ T cells from blood. The sample's cell subset or site label, in plain terms: true naive CD4+ T cells. The receptors here all came from a man between 18 and 29 years old with type 1 diabetes.

This clone occurred a few times. The V call is TRBV2, the J call TRBJ1-6, with 9 nucleotides matching TRBD1. The germline gives CDR1 SNHLY, CDR2 FYNNEI. The CDR3 runs to 14 residues. V dropped 6 bases and J dropped 10; count of bases not matched to a gene: 7. CDR3 in DNA: TGTGCCAGCAGCGCGGGACAGGGAGACTCACCCCTCCACTTT. Residues: CASSAGQGDSPLHF.

The rearrangement links TRBV5-8 to TRBJ2-5, with D unclear. Trimming stripped 7 bases from V and 3 bases from J, with 13 bases between. Germline V lookup: CDR1 SGHTS, CDR2 YDEGEE. CDR3 length: 13 residues. CDR3 region: CASLEAPKETQYF. For the CDR3, the DNA is TGTGCCAGCCTCGAGGCTCCGAAAGAGACCCAGTACTTC.